Only a few counts were recorded for the clone carrying this T cell receptor beta chain. Its matching antigen is unknown. This sample stems from a study of OX40 agonist ivuxolimab in advanced cancers. Study context: Ivuxolimab doses were 0.01, 0.1, 0.3, 1.5, 3 or 10 mg/kg every 2 weeks. The study, taken as a whole, reports: Dose levels from 0.1 to 3.0 mg/kg saw CD4+ and CD8+ blood T cells expand clonally by week 6. CD4+ T cells averaged fewer expanded clones than CD8+ T cells.

On cycle 4 day 1 and cycle 7 day 1, as well as at baseline, blood was sampled. The method was immunoSEQ multiplex PCR; TCRdb's version includes in-frame clones alone and lacks a portion of them. The sample lists around 26,000 clones; around 80% were seen once. The CDR3 extends over 12 amino acids. V was cut by 6 bases and J by 6 bases, with 9 bases left in between. Germline values: CDR1 MNHEY, CDR2 SMNVEV (reference sequence). The chain uses TRBV27 and TRBJ1-5, with D unresolved. This clonotype originated in an adult with an advanced solid tumor such as melanoma, head and neck, liver or kidney cancer. Sequences were derived from CD4+ or CD8+ T cells sorted from blood, sampled in a trial of the OX40 agonist ivuxolimab. The CDR3 is CASSPPGQPQHF. CDR3 DNA: TGTGCCAGCAGCCCCCCAGGTCAGCCCCAGCATTTT.